This TCR beta chain stems from a study of beta chain features in type 1 diabetes. For the study at large: Cell yields, age and gender were similar between patients and healthy donors. Study-wide results and caveats: Type 1 diabetes patients had TCRB CDR3s that were shorter (moderately but significantly so) in all four CD4+ subsets.

The table lists this clone with a few counts. Its cognate antigen is unknown. This CDR3 contains 14 residues. Trimming took 3 bases from V and 1 from J; bases not matched to a gene: 2. Germline CDR1 and CDR2: LNHDA and SQIVND (reference sequence). Reverse transcribing all isolated RNA meant expressed TCRB transcripts were sequenced. Naive, central memory and regulatory T cell samples averaged around 4 million immunoSEQ reads each. Measured with immunoSEQ multiplex PCR; TCRdb has only the in-frame clones, and not every one. Of over 600,000 clones listed, 9.5% to 15% were seen once; the top ten hold approximately 0.11%. CD45RO/CCR7/CD25/CD127/CD95/CD27 separated CD4+ naive, central memory, regulatory and stem cell-like memory cells by sorting.

This TCR was recovered from a man aged 25-45 years with type 1 diabetes. Source material: naive CD4+ T cells from blood. The chain has TRBV19 and TRBJ1-1; 7 bases map to TRBD1. CDR3 sequence (DNA): TGTGCCAGTAGTATCCGGACAGGGAACACTGAAGCTTTCTTT. As protein: CASSIRTGNTEAFF.